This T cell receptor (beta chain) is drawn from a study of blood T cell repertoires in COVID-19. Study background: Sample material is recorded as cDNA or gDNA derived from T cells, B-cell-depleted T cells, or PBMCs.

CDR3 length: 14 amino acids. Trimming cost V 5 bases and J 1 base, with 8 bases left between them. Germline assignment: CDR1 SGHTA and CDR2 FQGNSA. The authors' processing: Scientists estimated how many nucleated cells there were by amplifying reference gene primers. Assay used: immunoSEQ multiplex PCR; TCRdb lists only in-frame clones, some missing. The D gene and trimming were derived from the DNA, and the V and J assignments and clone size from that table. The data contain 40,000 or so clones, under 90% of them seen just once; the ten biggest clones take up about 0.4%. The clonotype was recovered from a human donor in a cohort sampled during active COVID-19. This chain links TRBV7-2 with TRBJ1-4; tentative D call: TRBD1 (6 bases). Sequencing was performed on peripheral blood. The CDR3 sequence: CASSRRGTNEKLFF. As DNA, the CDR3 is TGTGCCAGCAGCCGCAGGGGAACTAATGAAAAACTGTTTTTT.